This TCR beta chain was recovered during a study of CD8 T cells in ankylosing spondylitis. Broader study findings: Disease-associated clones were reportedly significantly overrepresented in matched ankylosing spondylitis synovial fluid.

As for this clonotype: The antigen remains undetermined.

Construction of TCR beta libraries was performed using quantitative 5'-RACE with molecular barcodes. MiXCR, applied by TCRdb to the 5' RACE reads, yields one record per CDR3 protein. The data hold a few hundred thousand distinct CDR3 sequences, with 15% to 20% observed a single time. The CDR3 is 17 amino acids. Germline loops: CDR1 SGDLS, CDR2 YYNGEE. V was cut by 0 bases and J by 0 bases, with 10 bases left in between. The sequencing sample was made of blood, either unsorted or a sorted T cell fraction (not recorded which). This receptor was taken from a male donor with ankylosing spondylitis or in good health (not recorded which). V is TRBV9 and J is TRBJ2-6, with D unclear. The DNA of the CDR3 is TGTGCCAGCAGCGTAGAGAGTCTTCACTCTGGGGCCAACGTCCTGACTTTC. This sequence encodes CASSVESLHSGANVLTF.